This T cell receptor beta chain was sequenced in a study of blood T cell repertoires in COVID-19. Germline V gene sequence: CDR1 SGHNT, CDR2 YYREEE (reference sequence). The CDR3 length is 14 residues. The V gene end was trimmed by 2 bases and the J gene end by 5 bases; junction bases not matched to a gene: 6. Libraries were prepared by immunoSEQ multiplex PCR; TCRdb keeps only in-frame clonotypes and omits some of them. The profile shows 150,000 to 200,000 clones, 65% to 90% of them singletons. This TCR came from a man between 50 and 59 years old with active or convalescent COVID-19. The J gene is TRBJ2-5, the V gene TRBV5-4, with 7 bases aligning to TRBD1. Sequenced: peripheral blood. The CDR3 reads CASSLSTGWETQYF. As DNA, the CDR3 is TGTGCCAGCAGCTTATCGACAGGGTGGGAGACCCAGTACTTC.